The 26 T cell receptor beta chains below come from one sample, sequenced in a study of Graves' ophthalmopathy and Graves' hyperthyroidism. TCR beta CDR3 amplification used RNA transcripts. The workflow started with a first-round RT-PCR run with HTBI primers and then moved on to a second-round multiplex PCR. One entry per CDR3 protein, called by TCRdb with MiXCR from the multiplex PCR reads. The data show approximately 380,000 distinct CDR3 sequences, under 25% seen once. Sequenced sample: peripheral blood. Every receptor here comes from a young woman with stable Graves' hyperthyroidism.

Turning to this clonotype: A read error may account for a junction end that differs from germline. This rearrangement joins TRBV7-2 to TRBJ1-1; D is perhaps TRBD1 (6 bases). The germline gives CDR1 SGHTA, CDR2 FQGNSA. This CDR3 comprises 13 residues. In DNA form, the CDR3 reads TGTGCCAGCAGCTCCACAGGGACCACTGGAGCTTTCTTT. Translated, it gives CASSSTGTTGAFF.

The table lists this clonotype with a few counts. The V call is TRBV4-1, the J call TRBJ2-6; TRBD2 might be the D (7 bases). Trimming cost V 2 bases and J 0 bases, with 14 bases left between them. Germline assignment: CDR1 MGHRA and CDR2 YSYEKL. The length of the CDR3 is 18 residues. The CDR3 DNA sequence: TGCGCCAGCAGCCAACTCGGACAGCGGGGCTCTGGGGCCAACGTCCTGACTTTC. This translates into CASSQLGQRGSGANVLTF.

This sequence joins TRBV28 and TRBJ2-7; weak D call: TRBD2 (5 bases). Trimming took 6 bases from V and 2 from J, leaving 14 bases between them. CDR3 length: 14 residues. Germline CDR1 is MDHEN and CDR2 is SYDVKM. CDR3 coding DNA: TGTGCCAGCAGAGACCGAGGAGGCACCTACGAGCAGTACTTC. This encodes CASRDRGGTYEQYF.

This clonotype was detected many times. This chain uses TRBV29-1 with TRBJ2-7, with a tentative D call TRBD2 (5 bases). The V end was cut by 6 bases, the J end by 2 bases, with 14 bases between. This CDR3 is built from 13 residues. Germline lookup yields CDR1 SQVTM and CDR2 ANQGSEA. The CDR3 DNA reads as TGCAGCGTGGGAATCGGGGAGCCCTACGAGCAGTACTTC. Its translation is CSVGIGEPYEQYF.

The chain carries TRBV6-1 and TRBJ1-6; TRBD1 agrees at 8 bases. The CDR3 is 15 amino acids. Unmatched junction bases numbered 5, after V lost 5 bases and J lost 5 bases. CDR1 is MNHNS and CDR2 is SASEGT in the germline V gene. The CDR3 is CASSRRTGNNSPLHF. The CDR3 bases are TGTGCCAGCAGTCGCCGGACAGGGAATAATTCACCCCTCCACTTT.

This clonotype was observed many times. The chain links TRBV2 to TRBJ1-5; 9 bases agree with TRBD1. The CDR3 runs to 15 residues. Germline V gene data show CDR1 as SNHLY and CDR2 as FYNNEI. V dropped 6 bases and J dropped 3; count of bases not matched to a gene: 6. The CDR3 DNA sequence: TGTGCCAGCAGACGTACAGGGGGCACCAATCAGCCCCAGCATTTT. The encoded protein is CASRRTGGTNQPQHF.

J is TRBJ2-7 and V is TRBV7-6; tentatively, D is TRBD2 (5 bases). Germline V gives CDR1 SGHVS, CDR2 FNYEAQ. The CDR3 is made up of 18 amino acids. V lost 5 bases, J lost 0 bases, and 23 bases lay in between. DNA for the CDR3: TGTGCCAGCAGCGTATCGGAACCGGGAAGCTTCTTCTCCTACGAGCAGTACTTC. Residues: CASSVSEPGSFFSYEQYF. The entire variable domain, with the rest obtained from reference TRBV7-6 and TRBJ2-7, is as follows: GAGVSQSPRYKVTKRGQDVALRCDPISGHVSLYWYRQALGQGPEFLTYFNYEAQQDKSGLPNDRFSAERPEGSISTLTIQRTEQRDSAMYRCASSVSEPGSFFSYEQYFGPGTRLTVT.

This clonotype occurred many times. The chain is built from TRBV14 and TRBJ1-1; the match to TRBD1 covers 7 bases. The germline V gene encodes CDR1 SGHDN and CDR2 FVKESK. The CDR3 contains 13 residues. V was pared by 2 bases and J by 5 bases, with 2 bases of the junction left unmatched. CDR3 sequence: CASSQQGDTEAFF. For the CDR3, the DNA is TGTGCCAGCAGCCAACAGGGGGATACTGAAGCTTTCTTT.

In this sample, this clonotype turned up many times. This rearrangement joins TRBV10-2 to TRBJ1-6; 8 positions agree with TRBD1. The germline V gene encodes CDR1 WSHSY and CDR2 SAAADI. There are 14 residues in the CDR3. V gave up 3 bases and J gave up 7 bases; unmatched junction bases: 2. The CDR3 loop reads CASSDRGPNSPLHF. CDR3 nucleotide sequence: TGCGCCAGCAGTGACAGGGGGCCGAATTCACCCCTCCACTTT.

This clonotype was found once. J is TRBJ2-7 and V is TRBV7-2, with unresolved D. V lost 2 bases and J lost 1, with 6 bases in between. The CDR3 totals 13 residues. Per germline, CDR1 SGHTA and CDR2 FQGNSA. CDR3 DNA sequence: TGTGCCAGCAGCTTATGGGTTTCCTACGAGCAGTACTTC. Translated: CASSLWVSYEQYF.

This clonotype was counted at least ten times. V and J are TRBV2 and TRBJ1-2; maybe TRBD1 (6 bases). V was trimmed by 4 bases and J by 8 bases, leaving 14 bases between them. This CDR3 comprises 13 residues. The germline gives CDR1 SNHLY, CDR2 FYNNEI. Here the CDR3 reads CASSGQASPGYTF. The CDR3 coding sequence is TGTGCCAGCAGTGGACAGGCCTCTCCCGGCTACACCTTC.

The chain has TRBV30 and TRBJ1-2; D ambiguous. CDR3 length: 11 amino acids. V was trimmed by 8 bases and J by 8 bases, leaving 15 bases between them. Germline CDR1 is GTSNPN and CDR2 is SVGIG (reference sequence). The CDR3 bases are TGTGCCCGGATGTGGACGGTGGGCTACACCTTC. Amino acid sequence: CARMWTVGYTF.

This clonotype was picked up many times. J is TRBJ1-1 and V is TRBV7-9, with a weak D call TRBD1 (5 bases). Germline CDR1 is SEHNR and CDR2 is FQNEAQ (reference sequence). The CDR3 loop spans 14 amino acids. Between the trimmed V and J ends, which lost 0 bases and 3 bases, there was a span of 8 bases. The CDR3: CASSLAQGYTEAFF. In DNA, the CDR3 is TGTGCCAGCAGCTTAGCCCAGGGCTACACTGAAGCTTTCTTT.

This clonotype was seen at least ten times. This chain connects TRBV20-1 to TRBJ2-7; TRBD1 agrees at 8 bases. The CDR3 is made up of 16 amino acids. After removal of 0 bases from V and 2 bases from J, the junction contained 9 bases not matched to a gene. Germline V gene sequence: CDR1 DFQATT, CDR2 SNEGSKA (reference sequence). CDR3 nucleotide sequence: TGCAGTGCTAGAGAAAGAGGACAGGGAGTGGCCTACGAGCAGTACTTC. It is translated as CSARERGQGVAYEQYF.

This rearrangement joins TRBV15 to TRBJ2-7; TRBD1 matches at 10 bases. The CDR3 extends over 16 amino acids. Germline CDR1 is LNHNV and CDR2 is YYDKDF (reference sequence). Trimming removed 3 bases from V and 2 bases from J; junction bases left unmatched: 7. As DNA, the CDR3 is TGTGCCACCAGCAGGGAGCCGGGACAGGGGACCTACGAGCAGTACTTC. Residues: CATSREPGQGTYEQYF.

Ten or more counts support this clonotype. The V call is TRBV24-1, the J call TRBJ2-5; D might be TRBD1 (6 bases). This CDR3 is built from 17 residues. Trimming took off 0 bases at V and 2 bases at J, with 15 bases between the two ends. Germline V gene sequence: CDR1 KGHDR, CDR2 SFDVKD. The CDR3 DNA reads TGTGCCACCAGTGATTTGCCACAGGGTTGGGGGCAAGAGACCCAGTACTTC. Its protein is CATSDLPQGWGQETQYF.

This clonotype has ten or more counts. The chain has TRBV6-5 and TRBJ2-5; no definite D call. This CDR3 region has 14 residues. The V and J ends lost 2 bases and 3 bases respectively, with 10 bases between them. Germline CDR1 and CDR2: MNHEY and SVGAGI. CDR3 region: CASSYRRVEETQYF. In DNA form, the CDR3 reads TGTGCCAGCAGTTACAGAAGGGTTGAAGAGACCCAGTACTTC.

This clonotype has ten or more counts. This chain links TRBV6-1 with TRBJ1-5; no clear D. Trimming pared 2 bases from V and 6 bases from J, leaving 2 bases between. CDR1 MNHNS and CDR2 SASEGT come from the germline V gene. There are 11 residues in the CDR3. The CDR3 spells CASSETQPQHF. The CDR3 DNA is TGTGCCAGCAGTGAAACTCAGCCCCAGCATTTT.

This clonotype was seen more than once but under ten times. This chain uses TRBV12-3 or TRBV12-4 with TRBJ2-7; possibly TRBD1 for D (6 bases). V lost 7 bases and J lost 7, with 17 bases in between. This CDR3 comprises 13 residues. CDR3 DNA sequence: TGTGCCAGCATTAGAACAGGGTTCTGGGAGCAGTACTTC. Its protein product is CASIRTGFWEQYF.

At least ten counts were recorded for this clonotype. The V gene is TRBV27, the J gene TRBJ2-5; D is possibly TRBD1 (5 bases). The V end lost 2 bases, the J end lost 5 bases, and 12 bases lay between the germline ends. CDR1 and CDR2 from the germline V gene are MNHEY and SMNVEV (reference sequence). CDR3 length: 14 amino acids. The CDR3 spells CASSLQGLSETQYF. In DNA form, the CDR3 reads TGTGCCAGCAGTTTACAGGGTTTGAGTGAGACCCAGTACTTC.

The V call is TRBV12-3 or TRBV12-4, the J call TRBJ1-5; 8 bases are shared with TRBD1. The CDR3 covers 14 residues. After removal of 6 bases from V and 3 bases from J, the junction contained 4 bases not matched to a gene. In DNA, the CDR3 is TGTGCCAGCAGCAAACAGGGGGACAATCAGCCCCAGCATTTT. Residues: CASSKQGDNQPQHF.

This clonotype occurred many times. Germline is not matched at one junction end, which may reflect a read error. The gene calls are TRBV5-1 and TRBJ2-7; 10 nucleotides agree with TRBD2. The germline CDR1 and CDR2 sequences are SGHRS and YFSETQ. The CDR3 is 15 amino acids. The CDR3 DNA is TGCGCCAGCAGCCAAATAGCGGGAGGCTCCAACGAGCAGTACTTC. Translation gives CASSQIAGGSNEQYF.

This clonotype was detected many times. The J gene is TRBJ1-2, the V gene TRBV7-2; no clear D gene. The germline V gene has CDR1 SGHTA and CDR2 FQGNSA. Deletions cut 5 bases from V and 1 base from J, with 14 bases between. There are 15 residues in the CDR3. This chain's CDR3 is CASSAGPDLNYGYTF. The DNA for the CDR3 is TGTGCCAGCAGCGCAGGACCAGACCTTAACTATGGCTACACCTTC. Full variable domain (outside the CDR3, taken from reference TRBV7-2 and TRBJ1-2): GAGVSQSPSNKVTEKGKDVELRCDPISGHTALYWYRQSLGQGLEFLIYFQGNSAPDKSGLPSDRFSAERTGGSVSTLTIQRTQQEDSAVYLCASSAGPDLNYGYTFGSGTRLTVV.

J is TRBJ2-7 and V is TRBV6-1; D is unresolved. V was cut by 2 bases and J by 2 bases, with 7 bases left in between. CDR3 length equals 13 residues. From germline, CDR1 is MNHNS and CDR2 SASEGT. The DNA of the CDR3 is TGTGCCAGCAGTGAATTTAGGCCCTACGAGCAGTACTTC. It codes for CASSEFRPYEQYF.

At least ten counts were recorded for this clonotype. The chain couples TRBV6-1 to TRBJ2-7, with 10 bases identical to TRBD2. This CDR3 spans 14 amino acids. V lost 6 bases and J lost 5; bases outside the gene matches: 7. Germline CDR1 and CDR2: MNHNS and SASEGT. Written as DNA, the CDR3 is TGTGCCAGCAGAGCGGGAGGGCCGTATAACGAGCAGTACTTC. It specifies CASRAGGPYNEQYF.

This clonotype was observed at least ten times. CDR3 sequence reads: CSVEAEDYGYTF. For the CDR3, the DNA is TGCAGCGTTGAAGCAGAGGACTATGGCTACACCTTC. The V call is TRBV29-1, the J call TRBJ1-2; D is uncertain. The length of the CDR3 is 12 residues. Trimming left V 1 base short and J 3 bases short, with 6 bases between. Germline values: CDR1 SQVTM, CDR2 ANQGSEA.